Shown below are 2 T cell receptor beta chains from a single sample sequenced in a study of T cell changes during pregnancy in multiple sclerosis. The method was immunoSEQ multiplex PCR; TCRdb's version includes in-frame clones alone and lacks a portion of them. The sample has roughly 69,000 clones; approximately 91% are singletons. The starting material was peripheral blood, obtained in the third trimester of pregnancy. These receptors were taken from a female donor with multiple sclerosis, enrolled in a pregnancy study.

This chain connects TRBV5-1 to TRBJ2-2; D may be TRBD1 (6 bases). The CDR3 contains 12 residues. V lost 4 bases to trimming and J lost 8 bases, with 9 bases between them. Looked up from germline, CDR1 is SGHRS and CDR2 is YFSETQ. The CDR3 reads CASSQGQGELFF. CDR3 sequence (DNA): TGCGCCAGCAGCCAAGGACAGGGGGAGCTGTTTTTT.

The chain combines TRBV10-2 with TRBJ1-2; D not resolved. The CDR3 totals 13 residues. Germline V lookup: CDR1 WSHSY, CDR2 SAAADI. Trimming cost V 6 bases and J 0 bases, with 8 bases left between them. The CDR3 coding sequence is TGCGCCAGCAGCGCCGGGACTAACTATGGCTACACCTTC. It encodes CASSAGTNYGYTF.